Included here is one T cell receptor (beta chain) sequence, with context. Generated by immunoSEQ multiplex PCR, the TCRdb table keeps only in-frame clones and is missing some. Of about 340,000 clones in the sample, approximately 82% were seen once. This record comes from a study of blood T cell repertoires in COVID-19. The ends were cut back, 0 bases at V and 7 bases at J, with 14 bases in the middle. The CDR3 totals 15 residues. Germline CDR1 and CDR2: SGHNT and YYREEE (reference sequence). The TCR originated in a man aged 30 to 39 with active or convalescent COVID-19. Sequenced input: peripheral blood. The rearrangement uses TRBV5-4 and TRBJ2-1; tentatively, D is TRBD2 (6 bases). CDR3 coding DNA: TGTGCCAGCAGCTTGGGCAGGGAGGTAGCAAATGAGCAGTTCTTC. Translating gives CASSLGREVANEQFF.